Each of the 15 T cell receptor beta chains below was sequenced from the same sample in a study of blood T cell repertoires in COVID-19. Profiling relied on immunoSEQ multiplex PCR, and the TCRdb table lists in-frame clones only, not all of them. The data show roughly 230,000 clones, with 88% seen just once and 1.5% to 2% held by the top ten. Sequenced: peripheral blood. Source of these receptors: a man in his sixties or seventies with acute or convalescent COVID-19.

V and J are TRBV7-2 and TRBJ1-1; D is ambiguous. Trimming cost V 1 base and J 1 base, with 7 bases left between them. CDR1 and CDR2 from the germline V gene are SGHTA and FQGNSA. CDR3 size: 14 residues. The CDR3 loop is CASSLETANTEAFF. CDR3 sequence (DNA): TGTGCCAGCAGCTTAGAAACAGCGAACACTGAAGCTTTCTTT.

This chain uses TRBV7-2 with TRBJ1-2; D may be TRBD1 (6 bases). V dropped 5 bases and J dropped 4 bases, with 14 bases sitting between them. Per germline, CDR1 SGHTA and CDR2 FQGNSA. This CDR3 contains 14 residues. CDR3 in amino acids: CASSPPQGTYGYTF. CDR3 DNA: TGTGCCAGCAGCCCACCCCAGGGGACCTATGGCTACACCTTC.

The chain employs TRBV19 and TRBJ2-1, with 15 bases lining up with TRBD2. V lost 10 bases to trimming and J lost 1 base; unmatched junction nucleotides: 5. Germline V gives CDR1 LNHDA, CDR2 SQIVND (reference sequence). This CDR3 has 16 amino acids. The CDR3 DNA follows: TGTGCCACGATGGGACTAGCGGGAGGTTCCTACAATGAGCAGTTCTTC. The encoded protein is CATMGLAGGSYNEQFF.

The chain has TRBV3-1 (or the pseudogene TRBV3-2) and TRBJ1-3; 8 bases align to TRBD1. The CDR3 loop spans 13 amino acids. Germline trimming cut 1 base from V and 14 bases from J; bases unmatched to any gene: 7. Germline CDR1 and CDR2: LGHDT and YNNKEL (reference sequence). In nucleotides, the CDR3 is TGTGCCAGCAGCCAAGCTCAGGGGGCTCGGGTATATTTT. Amino acids: CASSQAQGARVYF.

The genes are TRBV2 and TRBJ1-5; D is unresolved. V was cut by 3 bases and J by 0 bases, with 9 bases left in between. The germline CDR1 and CDR2 sequences are SNHLY and FYNNEI. CDR3 size: 15 residues. In nucleotides, the CDR3 is TGTGCCAGCAGTGACTCCCCACTTAGCAATCAGCCCCAGCATTTT. Residues: CASSDSPLSNQPQHF.

The chain uses TRBV29-1 and TRBJ1-1; TRBD1 agrees at 7 bases. The CDR3 spans 13 residues. Germline V gene sequence: CDR1 SQVTM, CDR2 ANQGSEA. The V gene end was trimmed by 6 bases and the J gene end by 5 bases; junction bases not matched to a gene: 9. This CDR3 reads CSVEGQPRTEAFF. The DNA for the CDR3 is TGCAGCGTGGAGGGACAGCCCCGGACTGAAGCTTTCTTT.

The rearrangement uses TRBV3-1 (or the pseudogene TRBV3-2) and TRBJ1-1; 9 bases line up with TRBD1. Germline CDR1 and CDR2: LGHDT and YNNKEL (reference sequence). The CDR3 covers 16 residues. Trimming removed 3 bases from V and 6 bases from J; junction bases left unmatched: 11. The CDR3 coding sequence is TGTGCCAGCAGCCACCCAACTGGACAGGGGCGAGCTGAAGCTTTCTTT. Protein: CASSHPTGQGRAEAFF.

The chain has TRBV7-2 and TRBJ2-1; no reliable D call. The ends were cut back, 5 bases at V and 10 bases at J, with 18 bases in the middle. The CDR3 is made up of 14 amino acids. Germline V gene sequence: CDR1 SGHTA, CDR2 FQGNSA. The DNA of the CDR3 is TGTGCCAGCAGCCCCGCTAGGTTCGTTAGGGAGCAGTTCTTC. This codes for CASSPARFVREQFF.

The V and J genes are TRBV27 and TRBJ1-6; D might be TRBD1 (5 bases). The ends were cut back, 4 bases at V and 8 bases at J, with 18 bases in the middle. Germline V gives CDR1 MNHEY, CDR2 SMNVEV (reference sequence). This CDR3 is 16 amino acids long. For the CDR3, the DNA is TGTGCCAGCAGTTCCCGAGGGACTTCTAATGATTCACCCCTCCACTTT. It encodes CASSSRGTSNDSPLHF.

The genes are TRBV19 and TRBJ1-2; TRBD1 might be the D (5 bases). The CDR3 is 14 residues long. V was clipped by 1 base and J by 4 bases, with 10 bases between them. Germline CDR1 is LNHDA and CDR2 is SQIVND (reference sequence). Here the CDR3 reads CASSIGRTLYGYTF. CDR3 sequence (DNA): TGTGCCAGTAGTATAGGGCGGACACTCTATGGCTACACCTTC.

This rearrangement joins TRBV11-2 to TRBJ2-1; D perhaps matches TRBD1 (5 bases). The CDR3 covers 14 residues. The germline CDR1 and CDR2 sequences are SGHAT and FQNNGV. The germline V and J ends were trimmed by 1 base and 8 bases, with 12 bases remaining between them. DNA of the CDR3: TGTGCCAGCAGCTTAGTAAGGGGTCGGTATGAGCAGTTCTTC. It encodes CASSLVRGRYEQFF.

This sequence joins TRBV10-3 and TRBJ2-2; 7 bases are shared with TRBD1. The ends lost 3 bases at V and 6 bases at J; junction bases unmatched: 10. Germline V gene lookup returns CDR1 ENHRY and CDR2 SYGVKD. This CDR3 contains 16 residues. DNA for the CDR3: TGTGCCATCAGTGACTTTCCGACAGGGCGGGCCGGGGAGCTGTTTTTT. Translation gives CAISDFPTGRAGELFF.

The CDR3 loop reads CASTQGGSGANVLTF. DNA for the CDR3: TGTGCCAGCACCCAAGGGGGATCTGGGGCCAACGTCCTGACTTTC. The chain combines TRBV28 with TRBJ2-6, with D perhaps matching TRBD1 (6 bases). The CDR3 is 15 amino acids. Germline V gene data show CDR1 as MDHEN and CDR2 as SYDVKM. V was clipped by 7 bases and J by 1 base, with 11 bases between them.

This chain connects TRBV29-1 to TRBJ2-1; 8 nucleotides align to TRBD1. The CDR3 runs to 14 residues. Germline loops: CDR1 SQVTM, CDR2 ANQGSEA. Trimming took 6 bases from V and 7 from J; bases not matched to a gene: 11. CDR3 residues: CSVTGAAAGNEQFF. DNA for the CDR3: TGCAGCGTGACAGGGGCAGCTGCGGGGAATGAGCAGTTCTTC.

The rearrangement joins TRBV27 to TRBJ2-3; 10 bases are shared with TRBD2. This CDR3 is 15 amino acids long. Germline V gene sequence: CDR1 MNHEY, CDR2 SMNVEV (reference sequence). Trimming took 3 bases from V and 4 from J; bases not matched to a gene: 4. CDR3 amino acids: CASSFLAGAADTQYF. CDR3 bases: TGTGCCAGCAGTTTTCTAGCGGGAGCGGCAGATACGCAGTATTTT.